This TCR beta chain was obtained from a study of human T cells and chemical hapten exposure. The V gene lost 4 bases and the J gene lost 6 bases, with 13 bases spanning the gap. CDR1 and CDR2 from the germline V gene are SQVTM and ANQGSEA. The CDR3 totals 13 residues. MiXCR, applied by TCRdb to the RACE reads, yields one record per CDR3 protein. The table includes about 80,000 distinct CDR3 sequences, approximately 14% detected once. Time point here: pre-sensitization, week 0. Described treatment: therapeutic diphenylcyclopropenone sensitization with weekly scalp DPC. The clonotype comes from a woman between 45 and 65 years old with alopecia areata. Some clones in this sample may be carry-over from other donors' samples. Sample: whole blood, taken in connection with sensitization to the hapten diphenylcyclopropenone (DPC). This sequence joins TRBV29-1 and TRBJ2-1, with D maybe TRBD1 (6 bases). The chain's CDR3 is CSVGPGTSNEQFF. The CDR3 DNA reads as TGCAGCGTTGGGCCGGGGACATCCAATGAGCAGTTCTTC.